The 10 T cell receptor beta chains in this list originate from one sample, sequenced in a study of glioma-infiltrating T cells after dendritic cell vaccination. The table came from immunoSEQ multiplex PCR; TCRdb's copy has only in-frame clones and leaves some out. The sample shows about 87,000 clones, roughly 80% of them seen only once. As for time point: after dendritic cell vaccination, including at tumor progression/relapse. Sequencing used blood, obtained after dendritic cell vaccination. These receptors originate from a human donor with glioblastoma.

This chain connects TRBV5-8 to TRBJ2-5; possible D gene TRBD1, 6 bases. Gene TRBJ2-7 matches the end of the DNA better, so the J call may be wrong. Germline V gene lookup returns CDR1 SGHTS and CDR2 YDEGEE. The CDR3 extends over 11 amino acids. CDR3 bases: TGTGCCAGCAGCCACAGGGACGAGCAGTACTTC. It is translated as CASSHRDEQYF.

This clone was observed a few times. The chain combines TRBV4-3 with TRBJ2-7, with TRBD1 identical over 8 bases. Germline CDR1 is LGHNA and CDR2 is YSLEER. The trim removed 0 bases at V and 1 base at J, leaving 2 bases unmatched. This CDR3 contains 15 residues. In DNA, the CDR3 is TGCGCCAGCAGCCAAGATGACAGGGGATCCTACGAGCAGTACTTC. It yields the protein CASSQDDRGSYEQYF.

The CDR3 coding sequence is TGTGCCAGCAGTTCCGGGACTAGCGGGGCAACAGATACGCAGTATTTT. Translating it yields CASSSGTSGATDTQYF. The chain combines TRBV13 with TRBJ2-3, with 13 bases matching TRBD2. This CDR3 spans 16 amino acids. V gave up 6 bases and J gave up 3 bases; unmatched junction bases: 6. Germline loops: CDR1 PRHDT, CDR2 FYEKMQ (reference sequence).

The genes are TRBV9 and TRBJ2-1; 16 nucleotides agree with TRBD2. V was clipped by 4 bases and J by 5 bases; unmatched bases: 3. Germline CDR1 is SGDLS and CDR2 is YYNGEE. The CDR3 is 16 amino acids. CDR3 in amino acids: CASSLGLAGGDNEQFF. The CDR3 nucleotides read TGTGCCAGCAGCTTGGGACTAGCGGGGGGGGACAATGAGCAGTTCTTC. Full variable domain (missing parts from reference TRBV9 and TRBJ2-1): DSGVTQTPKHLITATGQRVTLRCSPRSGDLSVYWYQQSLDQGLQFLIQYYNGEERAKGNILERFSAQQFPDLHSELNLSSLELGDSALYFCASSLGLAGGDNEQFFGPGTRLTVL.

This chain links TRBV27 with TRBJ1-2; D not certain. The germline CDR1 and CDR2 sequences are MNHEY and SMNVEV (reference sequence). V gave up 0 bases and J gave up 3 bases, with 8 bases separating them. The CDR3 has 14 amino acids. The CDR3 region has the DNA TGTGCCAGCAGTTTATCAGGCAGGCACTATGGCTACACCTTC. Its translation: CASSLSGRHYGYTF.

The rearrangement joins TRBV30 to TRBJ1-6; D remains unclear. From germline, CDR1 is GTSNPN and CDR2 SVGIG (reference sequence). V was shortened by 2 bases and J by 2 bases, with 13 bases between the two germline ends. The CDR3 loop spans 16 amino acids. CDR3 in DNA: TGTGCCTGGAGTCCGCCCGGGGTACCCTATAATTCACCCCTCCACTTT. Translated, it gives CAWSPPGVPYNSPLHF.

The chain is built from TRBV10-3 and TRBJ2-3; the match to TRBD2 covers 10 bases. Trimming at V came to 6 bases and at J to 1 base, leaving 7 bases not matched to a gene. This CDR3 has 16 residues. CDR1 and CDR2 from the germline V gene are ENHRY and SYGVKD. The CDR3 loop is CAIRPYLAGGTDTQYF. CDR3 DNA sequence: TGTGCCATCAGGCCCTACCTAGCGGGGGGCACAGATACGCAGTATTTT.

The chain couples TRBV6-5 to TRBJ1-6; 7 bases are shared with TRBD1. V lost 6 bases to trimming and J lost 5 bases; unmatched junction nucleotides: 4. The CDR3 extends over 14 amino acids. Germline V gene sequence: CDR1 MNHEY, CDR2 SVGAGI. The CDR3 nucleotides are TGTGCCAGCAGATCACAGGGGAATAATTCACCCCTCCACTTT. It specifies CASRSQGNNSPLHF.

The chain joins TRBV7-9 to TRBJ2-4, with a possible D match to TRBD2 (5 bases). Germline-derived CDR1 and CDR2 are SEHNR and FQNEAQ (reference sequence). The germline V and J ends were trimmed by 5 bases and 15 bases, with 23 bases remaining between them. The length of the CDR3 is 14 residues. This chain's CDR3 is CASSPTGMADLVYF. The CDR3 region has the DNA TGTGCCAGCAGCCCCACGGGTATGGCGGACTTAGTGTACTTC.

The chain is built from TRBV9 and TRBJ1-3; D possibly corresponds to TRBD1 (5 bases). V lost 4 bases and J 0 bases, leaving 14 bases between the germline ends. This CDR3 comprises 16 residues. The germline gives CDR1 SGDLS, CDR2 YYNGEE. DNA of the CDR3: TGTGCCAGCAGCCCCCGGGACTCCAGCTCTGGAAACACCATATATTTT. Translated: CASSPRDSSSGNTIYF.